The rows below give T cell receptor beta chains drawn from one sample of a study of T cells in Graves' hyperthyroidism and ophthalmopathy. TCRdb called the multiplex PCR reads again in MiXCR, with one record for every CDR3 protein. The sample gives more than 150,000 distinct CDR3 sequences, 15% to 20% of which show up once; about 31% is in the top ten. Sample: blood. The receptors originated from a woman aged 45-59 years with Graves' hyperthyroidism. Each CDR3 is given with its conserved first and last residue. The order of the fields is J gene, V gene, D gene, clone size, CDR3 protein, CDR3 DNA. D genes are given only for firm matches. Clone size is shown for a subset of rows, as once, few, many or a class of expanded clone.

j_call: TRBJ1-4; v_call: TRBV12-3/TRBV12-4; d_call: TRBD1; clone_size: many; cdr3_aa: CASSPSTGWNEKLFF; cdr3_nt: TGTGCCAGCAGTCCATCGACAGGGTGGAATGAAAAACTGTTTTTT
j_call: TRBJ1-5; v_call: TRBV7-2; d_call: -; clone_size: many; cdr3_aa: CASSLAWGRGGQPQHF; cdr3_nt: TGTGCCAGCAGCTTAGCGTGGGGAAGGGGAGGTCAGCCCCAGCATTTT
j_call: TRBJ1-1; v_call: TRBV5-6; d_call: TRBD1; clone_size: many; cdr3_aa: CASSSETGAPEAFF; cdr3_nt: TGTGCCAGCAGCTCGGAGACAGGGGCCCCTGAAGCTTTCTTT
j_call: TRBJ1-1; v_call: TRBV7-9; d_call: -; clone_size: many; cdr3_aa: CASDETVGSWNTEAFF; cdr3_nt: TGTGCCAGCGACGAGACAGTGGGCTCTTGGAACACTGAAGCTTTCTTT
j_call: TRBJ1-6; v_call: TRBV28; d_call: -; clone_size: many; cdr3_aa: CASSTLGPGPLHF; cdr3_nt: TGTGCCAGCAGTACCCTGGGCCCCGGTCCCCTCCACTTT
j_call: TRBJ1-2; v_call: TRBV5-1; d_call: TRBD1; clone_size: few; cdr3_aa: CASSLGAGGASYTF; cdr3_nt: TGCGCCAGCAGCTTGGGGGCAGGGGGCGCGTCCTACACCTTC
j_call: TRBJ2-3; v_call: TRBV11-2; d_call: -; clone_size: many; cdr3_aa: CASSLVTGGSTDTQYF; cdr3_nt: TGTGCCAGCAGCTTAGTTACTGGAGGGAGCACAGATACGCAGTATTTT
j_call: TRBJ2-5; v_call: TRBV6-2/TRBV6-3; d_call: -; clone_size: many; cdr3_aa: CASSPLTRRETQYF; cdr3_nt: TGTGCCAGCAGTCCCCTCACCAGGAGGGAGACCCAGTACTTC
j_call: TRBJ2-3; v_call: TRBV6-2/TRBV6-3; d_call: TRBD2; clone_size: many; cdr3_aa: CASSSPVVLAGGTDTQYF; cdr3_nt: TGTGCCAGCAGCTCTCCCGTCGTTTTAGCGGGGGGCACAGATACGCAGTATTTT
j_call: TRBJ1-1; v_call: TRBV19; d_call: -; clone_size: few; cdr3_aa: CASSRPTGTEAFF; cdr3_nt: TGTGCCAGTAGTCGCCCAACAGGAACTGAAGCTTTCTTT
j_call: TRBJ1-1; v_call: TRBV9; d_call: -; clone_size: many; cdr3_aa: CASSPIIASGSTEAFF; cdr3_nt: TGTGCCAGCAGCCCCATCATTGCTTCCGGGAGCACTGAAGCTTTCTTT
j_call: TRBJ2-7; v_call: TRBV20-1; d_call: TRBD1; clone_size: many; cdr3_aa: CSARTGSFYEQYF; cdr3_nt: TGCAGTGCTCGGACAGGGTCCTTCTACGAGCAGTACTTC
j_call: TRBJ1-5; v_call: TRBV7-3; d_call: TRBD1; clone_size: many; cdr3_aa: CASSLTLVPGQGTNQPQHF; cdr3_nt: TGTGCCAGCAGCTTAACACTAGTCCCAGGACAGGGGACCAATCAGCCCCAGCATTTT
j_call: TRBJ1-1; v_call: TRBV18; d_call: -; clone_size: many; cdr3_aa: CASSPANMNTEAFF; cdr3_nt: TGTGCCAGCTCACCAGCCAATATGAACACTGAAGCTTTCTTT
j_call: TRBJ2-7; v_call: TRBV7-8; d_call: -; clone_size: many; cdr3_aa: CASSTITGLEQYF; cdr3_nt: TGTGCCAGCAGCACTATCACAGGGCTCGAGCAGTACTTC
j_call: TRBJ1-5; v_call: TRBV3-1; d_call: -; clone_size: many; cdr3_aa: CASSRMGGWPQHF; cdr3_nt: TGTGCCAGCAGCCGCATGGGGGGGTGGCCCCAGCATTTT
j_call: TRBJ1-2; v_call: TRBV4-2; d_call: -; clone_size: -; cdr3_aa: CASSQDPGAGNGYTF; cdr3_nt: TGTGCCAGCAGCCAAGATCCAGGGGCTGGTAATGGCTACACCTTC
j_call: TRBJ1-1; v_call: TRBV7-3; d_call: -; clone_size: many; cdr3_aa: CASSLTAGPNTEAFF; cdr3_nt: TGTGCCAGCAGCTTAACGGCAGGGCCCAACACTGAAGCTTTCTTT
j_call: TRBJ1-2; v_call: TRBV10-3; d_call: -; clone_size: many; cdr3_aa: CAISGSLLREKSVWQRTNYGYTF; cdr3_nt: TGTGCCATCAGTGGTTCGTTGTTGAGGGAAAAATCGGTATGGCAAAGAACTAACTATGGCTACACCTTC
j_call: TRBJ1-5; v_call: TRBV19; d_call: -; clone_size: many; cdr3_aa: CASSIEGIGQPQHF; cdr3_nt: TGTGCCAGTAGTATAGAAGGGATAGGTCAGCCCCAGCATTTT
j_call: TRBJ2-7; v_call: TRBV5-1; d_call: -; clone_size: many; cdr3_aa: CASSLHRSYEQYF; cdr3_nt: TGCGCCAGCAGCTTGCACAGGTCCTACGAGCAGTACTTC
j_call: TRBJ1-5; v_call: TRBV19; d_call: -; clone_size: many; cdr3_aa: CASSQLGVQAQHF; cdr3_nt: TGTGCCAGTAGTCAGTTAGGGGTTCAGGCCCAGCATTTT
j_call: TRBJ2-1; v_call: TRBV3-1; d_call: TRBD2; clone_size: few; cdr3_aa: CASRLRDYPSFGNEQFF; cdr3_nt: TGTGCCAGCAGGTTACGGGACTACCCATCATTCGGCAATGAGCAGTTCTTC
j_call: TRBJ1-1; v_call: TRBV25-1; d_call: -; clone_size: many; cdr3_aa: CASSPGGHSEAFF; cdr3_nt: TGTGCCAGCAGCCCCGGGGGACATTCTGAAGCTTTCTTT
j_call: TRBJ2-1; v_call: TRBV5-1; d_call: -; clone_size: -; cdr3_aa: CASSPGWGLSYNEQFF; cdr3_nt: TGCGCCAGCAGCCCAGGGTGGGGCCTCTCCTACAATGAGCAGTTCTTC
j_call: TRBJ1-1; v_call: TRBV2; d_call: -; clone_size: many; cdr3_aa: CASSFSGGNTEAFF; cdr3_nt: TGTGCCAGCAGCTTTTCGGGAGGGAACACTGAAGCTTTCTTT
j_call: TRBJ2-4; v_call: TRBV4-1; d_call: -; clone_size: few; cdr3_aa: CASSQADYRVNIQYF; cdr3_nt: TGCGCCAGCAGCCAAGCCGATTACAGGGTGAACATTCAGTACTTC
j_call: TRBJ2-1; v_call: TRBV28; d_call: TRBD1; clone_size: many; cdr3_aa: CASTGGQGPYNEQFF; cdr3_nt: TGTGCCAGCACCGGGGGACAGGGGCCCTACAATGAGCAGTTCTTC
j_call: TRBJ2-7; v_call: TRBV19; d_call: TRBD2; clone_size: many; cdr3_aa: CASSISGGPSYEQYF; cdr3_nt: TGTGCCAGTAGTATTAGCGGGGGGCCCTCCTACGAGCAGTACTTC
j_call: TRBJ1-4; v_call: TRBV5-1; d_call: -; clone_size: many; cdr3_aa: CASSPASPTNEKLFF; cdr3_nt: TGCGCCAGCAGCCCCGCTAGTCCAACTAATGAAAAACTGTTTTTT
j_call: TRBJ1-2; v_call: TRBV4-2; d_call: -; clone_size: few; cdr3_aa: CASSQESRQLNYGYTF; cdr3_nt: TGTGCCAGCAGCCAAGAAAGCCGGCAGCTAAACTATGGCTACACCTTC
j_call: TRBJ1-4; v_call: TRBV27; d_call: -; clone_size: many; cdr3_aa: CASSPSIATNEKLFF; cdr3_nt: TGTGCCAGCAGCCCATCAATAGCAACTAATGAAAAACTGTTTTTT
j_call: TRBJ2-1; v_call: TRBV10-3; d_call: -; clone_size: many; cdr3_aa: CAISRETYNEQFF; cdr3_nt: TGTGCCATCAGCCGGGAGACCTACAATGAGCAGTTCTTC
j_call: TRBJ2-1; v_call: TRBV19; d_call: -; clone_size: many; cdr3_aa: CASSILGPFEQFF; cdr3_nt: TGTGCCAGTAGTATCTTGGGGCCCTTTGAGCAGTTCTTC
j_call: TRBJ1-4; v_call: TRBV7-3; d_call: TRBD1; clone_size: -; cdr3_aa: CASSLSGQGSRYNEKLFF; cdr3_nt: TGTGCCAGCAGCTTATCGGGACAGGGGTCCCGGTATAATGAAAAACTGTTTTTT
j_call: TRBJ1-6; v_call: TRBV5-6; d_call: -; clone_size: many; cdr3_aa: CASTKVSWDSPLHF; cdr3_nt: TGTGCCAGCACTAAGGTATCCTGGGATTCACCCCTCCACTTT
j_call: TRBJ2-5; v_call: TRBV7-2; d_call: -; clone_size: many; cdr3_aa: CASSPNPGDWGEETQYF; cdr3_nt: TGTGCCAGCAGCCCAAACCCCGGAGATTGGGGAGAAGAGACCCAGTACTTC
j_call: TRBJ1-2; v_call: TRBV20-1; d_call: -; clone_size: few; cdr3_aa: CSARDLQGLGYGYTF; cdr3_nt: TGCAGTGCTAGAGATCTTCAAGGGCTAGGGTATGGCTACACCTTC
j_call: TRBJ2-5; v_call: TRBV19; d_call: TRBD1; clone_size: many; cdr3_aa: CASSQTGGVEETQYF; cdr3_nt: TGTGCCAGTAGCCAGACAGGGGGCGTGGAAGAGACCCAGTACTTC
j_call: TRBJ1-2; v_call: TRBV4-3; d_call: TRBD1; clone_size: few; cdr3_aa: CASSQGDRGWANYGYTF; cdr3_nt: TGCGCCAGCAGCCAAGGGGACAGGGGTTGGGCTAACTATGGCTACACCTTC
j_call: TRBJ2-2; v_call: TRBV9; d_call: -; clone_size: -; cdr3_aa: CASSVGGTNTGELFF; cdr3_nt: TGTGCCAGCAGCGTTGGGGGGACGAACACCGGGGAGCTGTTTTTT
j_call: TRBJ2-7; v_call: TRBV3-1; d_call: TRBD2; clone_size: -; cdr3_aa: CASGLAGGEQYF; cdr3_nt: TGTGCCAGCGGACTAGCGGGAGGCGAGCAGTACTTC
j_call: TRBJ2-4; v_call: TRBV12-3/TRBV12-4; d_call: -; clone_size: many; cdr3_aa: CASTWRDIQYF; cdr3_nt: TGTGCCAGCACCTGGCGGGACATTCAGTACTTC
j_call: TRBJ1-1; v_call: TRBV6-5; d_call: -; clone_size: many; cdr3_aa: CASSYSTAVNTEAFF; cdr3_nt: TGTGCCAGCAGTTACTCGACTGCGGTGAACACTGAAGCTTTCTTT
j_call: TRBJ1-1; v_call: TRBV24-1; d_call: -; clone_size: many; cdr3_aa: CATSDSGGPTHTEAFF; cdr3_nt: TGTGCCACCAGTGATTCTGGAGGTCCGACTCACACTGAAGCTTTCTTT
j_call: TRBJ2-7; v_call: TRBV4-2; d_call: TRBD2; clone_size: -; cdr3_aa: CASSQSTGTSGYEQYF; cdr3_nt: TGTGCCAGCAGCCAGTCGACCGGGACTAGCGGATACGAGCAGTACTTC
j_call: TRBJ1-2; v_call: TRBV28; d_call: -; clone_size: -; cdr3_aa: CASSFRTVKILYGYTF; cdr3_nt: TGTGCCAGCAGTTTTCGGACAGTCAAGATCCTCTATGGCTACACCTTC
j_call: TRBJ2-5; v_call: TRBV24-1; d_call: -; clone_size: many; cdr3_aa: CATRPAVEETQYF; cdr3_nt: TGTGCCACCCGGCCGGCCGTTGAAGAGACCCAGTACTTC
j_call: TRBJ2-1; v_call: TRBV5-5; d_call: -; clone_size: many; cdr3_aa: CASSLTSSNEQFF; cdr3_nt: TGTGCCAGCAGCTTGACTAGCTCCAATGAGCAGTTCTTC
j_call: TRBJ1-1; v_call: TRBV3-1; d_call: -; clone_size: many; cdr3_aa: CASSQVRTGARTEAFF; cdr3_nt: TGTGCCAGCAGCCAAGTTCGTACGGGGGCGAGGACTGAAGCTTTCTTT
j_call: TRBJ1-1; v_call: TRBV5-6; d_call: -; clone_size: few; cdr3_aa: CASSPRGVGSASMNTEAFF; cdr3_nt: TGTGCCAGCAGCCCACGAGGAGTGGGGTCAGCGTCGATGAACACTGAAGCTTTCTTT
j_call: TRBJ2-3; v_call: TRBV4-1; d_call: TRBD1; clone_size: few; cdr3_aa: CASRRNRDRASDTQYF; cdr3_nt: TGCGCCAGCAGACGTAACCGGGACAGGGCATCAGATACGCAGTATTTT
j_call: TRBJ1-5; v_call: TRBV6-2/TRBV6-3; d_call: -; clone_size: many; cdr3_aa: CASTKGGGSNQPQHF; cdr3_nt: TGTGCCAGCACCAAAGGCGGGGGGAGCAATCAGCCCCAGCATTTT
j_call: TRBJ2-1; v_call: TRBV9; d_call: -; clone_size: many; cdr3_aa: CASSLRVGNEQFF; cdr3_nt: TGTGCCAGCAGCCTCAGGGTTGGCAATGAGCAGTTCTTC
j_call: TRBJ2-1; v_call: TRBV5-1; d_call: -; clone_size: few; cdr3_aa: CASSPGGTGTYNEQFF; cdr3_nt: TGCGCCAGCAGCCCGGGGGGGACAGGGACTTACAATGAGCAGTTCTTC
j_call: TRBJ2-5; v_call: TRBV18; d_call: -; clone_size: -; cdr3_aa: CASSTTNEETQYF; cdr3_nt: TGTGCCAGCTCAACGACCAATGAAGAGACCCAGTACTTC
j_call: TRBJ1-1; v_call: TRBV6-1; d_call: TRBD1; clone_size: many; cdr3_aa: CASRIGGNLNTEAFF; cdr3_nt: TGTGCCAGCAGGATAGGGGGCAATCTCAACACTGAAGCTTTCTTT
j_call: TRBJ1-1; v_call: TRBV9; d_call: -; clone_size: many; cdr3_aa: CASNLGQMNTEAFF; cdr3_nt: TGTGCCAGCAACCTAGGACAGATGAACACTGAAGCTTTCTTT
j_call: TRBJ2-7; v_call: TRBV4-3; d_call: -; clone_size: few; cdr3_aa: CASSQAQGYEQYF; cdr3_nt: TGCGCCAGCAGCCAAGCACAGGGCTACGAGCAGTACTTC
j_call: TRBJ2-3; v_call: TRBV7-8; d_call: TRBD2; clone_size: many; cdr3_aa: CASSSTSGGEASTDTQYF; cdr3_nt: TGTGCCAGCAGCTCGACTAGCGGGGGGGAGGCTAGCACAGATACGCAGTATTTT